What follows are 25 T cell receptor beta chains derived from one specimen sequenced in a study of CD4 T cells in relation to SARS-CoV-2 and coronaviruses. For these TCRs, the target antigens are not known. The assay was immunoSEQ multiplex PCR, and TCRdb's table has in-frame clones only and misses some. This table has 41,000 or so clones, 75% to 90% appearing once. The sample consisted of naive CD4+ T cells from PBMCs, cultured in vitro. Documented subset: naive CD4+ T cells isolated by negative enrichment. The receptors derive from an adult with COVID-19.

This sequence joins TRBV28 and TRBJ2-7; a possible D gene is TRBD2 (6 bases). This CDR3 has 15 residues. CDR1 and CDR2 (germline): MDHEN, SYDVKM. Trimming left V 2 bases short and J 0 bases short, with 11 bases between. The CDR3 is CASSLTRGSSYEQYF. Here the CDR3 DNA reads TGTGCCAGCAGTTTAACCCGGGGGAGCTCCTACGAGCAGTACTTC.

The V gene is TRBV5-1, the J gene TRBJ1-4, with 7 bases fitting TRBD1. CDR3 size: 15 residues. V lost 0 bases and J lost 6; bases outside the gene matches: 5. Germline CDR1 is SGHRS and CDR2 is YFSETQ. The CDR3 DNA follows: TGCGCCAGCAGCTTGGAACTCGGGACAGATGAAAAACTGTTTTTT. Translation: CASSLELGTDEKLFF.

V gene TRBV28 combines with J gene TRBJ1-4, with D hard to call. The ends were cut back, 5 bases at V and 8 bases at J, with 18 bases in the middle. This CDR3 is built from 15 residues. Germline-derived CDR1 and CDR2 are MDHEN and SYDVKM. Written as DNA, the CDR3 is TGTGCCAGCAGTCCCCTGGGCCAGAAGATAGAAAAACTGTTTTTT. This encodes CASSPLGQKIEKLFF.

As to this clone: Germline and junction disagree at one end, which may indicate a read error. CDR3 DNA sequence: TGTGCCAGCAGCATACTGACAGGGCGGAACGCCGGGGAGCTGTTTTTT. Translating it yields CASSILTGRNAGELFF. The chain carries TRBV5-4 and TRBJ2-2; 7 bases are shared with TRBD1. This CDR3 region has 16 residues. The germline V gene has CDR1 SGHNT and CDR2 YYREEE (reference sequence).

This chain connects TRBV7-3 to TRBJ2-3; no firm D call. Germline CDR1 and CDR2: SGHTA and FQGTGA. This CDR3 has 12 residues. V was clipped by 5 bases and J by 3 bases, with 6 bases between them. CDR3 sequence: CASSLGTDTQYF. CDR3 nucleotides: TGTGCCAGCAGCCTCGGGACAGATACGCAGTATTTT.

The chain has TRBV18 and TRBJ1-4; D is unclear. Trimming removed 0 bases from V and 0 bases from J, with 5 bases in between. Per germline, CDR1 KGHSH and CDR2 LQKENI. The CDR3 loop spans 15 amino acids. The CDR3 is CASSPPPATNEKLFF. The CDR3 DNA follows: TGTGCCAGCTCACCACCGCCTGCAACTAATGAAAAACTGTTTTTT.

V usage is TRBV6-5 and J usage is TRBJ2-5; tentatively, D is TRBD2 (7 bases). Looked up from germline, CDR1 is MNHEY and CDR2 is SVGAGI. V lost 6 bases and J lost 5, with 19 bases in between. The CDR3 has 15 amino acids. CDR3 region: CASSVDEGGWETQYF. The CDR3 region has the DNA TGTGCCAGCAGCGTAGATGAGGGGGGGTGGGAGACCCAGTACTTC.

V usage is TRBV20-1 and J usage is TRBJ2-7; D remains ambiguous. V was clipped by 4 bases and J by 3 bases, with 7 bases between them. The germline V gene has CDR1 DFQATT and CDR2 SNEGSKA (reference sequence). This CDR3 contains 11 residues. The CDR3 DNA is TGCAGTGCTATTGACAACTACGAGCAGTACTTC. It yields the protein CSAIDNYEQYF.

The V gene is TRBV4-1, the J gene TRBJ2-1; tentative D call: TRBD2 (6 bases). The CDR3 sequence is 18 residues long. CDR1 MGHRA and CDR2 YSYEKL come from the germline V gene. Trimming shortened V by 0 bases and J by 0 bases, and 15 bases separated the two germline ends. For the CDR3, the DNA is TGCGCCAGCAGCCAAGATCAGAGGCGGGGTCCCTCCTACAATGAGCAGTTCTTC. It is translated as CASSQDQRRGPSYNEQFF.

V usage is TRBV7-3 and J usage is TRBJ1-1; D uncertain. The CDR3 sequence is 18 residues long. V gave up 1 base and J gave up 3 bases, with 21 bases separating them. The germline V gene encodes CDR1 SGHTA and CDR2 FQGTGA. The CDR3 DNA sequence: TGTGCCAGCAGCTTAATGGGTGTCGCAGGTCAGGATTACACTGAAGCTTTCTTT. Its protein product is CASSLMGVAGQDYTEAFF.

Comment on this clone: Compared with germline, one end of the junction differs, possibly owing to a read error. The chain employs TRBV28 and TRBJ1-2; 9 bases are shared with TRBD1. The CDR3 runs 11 residues. CDR1 and CDR2 (germline): MDHEN, SYDVKM. The DNA of the CDR3 is TGTGCCAGCAGTCAGGGACAGGGTGTGGGCTTC. Its translation: CASSQGQGVGF.

This clone showed up just once. The rearrangement joins TRBV12-2 to TRBJ1-1. TRBV12-2 is recorded as a pseudogene. CDR3 length: 14 amino acids. CDR3 nucleotide sequence: TGTGCAAGTCGCCTCCGCCAAATGAACACTGAAGCTTTCTTT. As protein: CASRLRQMNTEAFF.

The table lists this clone with a count of one. The chain uses TRBV14 and TRBJ2-1; TRBD2 agrees at 7 bases. Trimming removed 5 bases from V and 0 bases from J; junction bases left unmatched: 25. CDR1 is SGHDN, CDR2 FVKESK, per germline. There are 22 residues in the CDR3. The CDR3 loop reads CASSYRRIGGGAFLSSYNEQFF. The CDR3 DNA follows: TGTGCCAGCAGCTACCGACGTATTGGGGGAGGGGCTTTCTTGAGCTCCTACAATGAGCAGTTCTTC.

The V gene is TRBV7-3, the J gene TRBJ2-3, with D maybe TRBD1 (5 bases). Trimming removed 4 bases from V and 3 bases from J, with 11 bases in between. The CDR3 totals 14 residues. The germline CDR1 and CDR2 sequences are SGHTA and FQGTGA. The CDR3 is CASSSPTVTDTQYF. Here the CDR3 DNA reads TGTGCCAGCAGCTCACCGACAGTTACAGATACGCAGTATTTT.

CDR3: CATSRGAARGGFNSPLHF. CDR3 DNA sequence: TGTGCCACCAGCAGAGGGGCGGCGCGCGGGGGATTTAATTCACCCCTCCACTTT. The V and J genes are TRBV15 and TRBJ1-6, with D maybe TRBD1 (5 bases). The CDR3 has 18 amino acids. The V gene lost 1 base and the J gene lost 6 bases, with 19 bases spanning the gap. Germline CDR1 LNHNV, CDR2 YYDKDF (reference sequence).

The chain is built from TRBV6-1 and TRBJ2-5; D assignment may be TRBD1 or TRBD2 (5 bases each). Germline V gene sequence: CDR1 MNHNS, CDR2 SASEGT. This CDR3 has 15 amino acids. Trimming removed 2 bases from V and 1 base from J, with 11 bases in between. The CDR3 region has the DNA TGTGCCAGCAGTGAAATACCGGGACCCCAAGAGACCCAGTACTTC. Amino acids: CASSEIPGPQETQYF.

This clone was detected a few times. This chain joins TRBV14 and TRBJ1-1; perhaps TRBD1 as D (6 bases). V was clipped by 1 base and J by 1 base, with 10 bases between them. Per germline, CDR1 SGHDN and CDR2 FVKESK. CDR3 length equals 15 residues. In DNA, the CDR3 is TGTGCCAGCAGCCAAGTCCAGGGGCCGAACACTGAAGCTTTCTTT. Protein sequence: CASSQVQGPNTEAFF. The whole variable domain, filled in from reference TRBV14 and TRBJ1-1, reads EAGVTQFPSHSVIEKGQTVTLRCDPISGHDNLYWYRRVMGKEIKFLLHFVKESKQDESGMPNNRFLAERTGGTYSTLKVQPAELEDSGVYFCASSQVQGPNTEAFFGQGTRLTVV.

The DNA of the CDR3 is TGTGCCAGCAGCGCGCCGGGACGGTCCACCGGGGAGCTGTTTTTT. Its protein is CASSAPGRSTGELFF. The chain is built from TRBV9 and TRBJ2-2, with D perhaps being TRBD1 or TRBD2 (5 bases each). Between the trimmed V and J ends, which lost 3 bases and 4 bases, there was a span of 13 bases. Germline V gives CDR1 SGDLS, CDR2 YYNGEE. The CDR3 consists of 15 residues.

This chain links TRBV6-6 with TRBJ1-4; 8 bases match TRBD1. Germline assignment: CDR1 MNHNY and CDR2 SVGAGI (reference sequence). The CDR3 has 17 amino acids. Trimming cost V 5 bases and J 6 bases; bases outside gene matches: 14. The CDR3 DNA follows: TGTGCCAGCAGTCCTCGGGGCAGGGGGCTAAAAGATGAAAAACTGTTTTTT. Translating gives CASSPRGRGLKDEKLFF.

As DNA, the CDR3 is TGTGCGAGCCTACAGGGGGGGCTGAGCGCTGAAGCTTTCTTT. It specifies CASLQGGLSAEAFF. V usage is TRBV2 and J usage is TRBJ1-1; 8 positions match TRBD1. Germline V gives CDR1 SNHLY, CDR2 FYNNEI. This CDR3 region has 14 residues.

This clone was seen only a few times. The rearrangement joins TRBV2 to TRBJ2-3; D gene uncertain. The germline V and J ends were trimmed by 4 bases and 5 bases, with 10 bases remaining between them. Germline assignment: CDR1 SNHLY and CDR2 FYNNEI. The CDR3 covers 13 residues. The CDR3 DNA is TGTGCCAGCAGTGGTCTTAAGGTAGATACGCAGTATTTT. Its translation is CASSGLKVDTQYF.

The chain employs TRBV15 and TRBJ2-7, with 8 bases that match TRBD2. With V trimmed by 0 bases and J by 5 bases, 6 bases remained unmatched. CDR3 size: 15 residues. The germline gives CDR1 LNHNV, CDR2 YYDKDF (reference sequence). The CDR3 loop is CATSRDREGPDEQYF. Here the CDR3 DNA reads TGTGCCACCAGCAGAGATCGGGAGGGGCCGGACGAGCAGTACTTC.

A single count supports this clone. The V and J genes are TRBV3-1 (or the pseudogene TRBV3-2) and TRBJ2-5; 12 positions match TRBD2. Per germline, CDR1 LGHDT and CDR2 YNNKEL (reference sequence). The CDR3 length is 17 residues. The J segment lost 2 bases and the V segment lost 4 bases, leaving 8 bases of the junction unmatched. Here the CDR3 reads CASSRIPGLAGQETQYF. DNA for the CDR3: TGTGCCAGCAGCCGAATCCCCGGACTAGCGGGGCAAGAGACCCAGTACTTC.

The chain combines TRBV28 with TRBJ2-1, with D uncertain. The V end lost 5 bases, the J end lost 7 bases, and 15 bases lay between the germline ends. The CDR3 contains 14 residues. CDR1 MDHEN and CDR2 SYDVKM come from the germline V gene. CDR3 residues: CASSPLSLVNEQFF. In DNA form, the CDR3 reads TGTGCCAGCAGTCCCCTCTCCCTCGTTAATGAGCAGTTCTTC. The full variable domain, with the rest looked up from reference TRBV28 and TRBJ2-1, is DVKVTQSSRYLVKRTGEKVFLECVQDMDHENMFWYRQDPGLGLRLIYFSYDVKMKEKGDIPEGYSVSREKKERFSLILESASTNQTSMYLCASSPLSLVNEQFFGPGTRLTVL.

The V and J genes are TRBV4-1 and TRBJ2-7; weak D call: TRBD1 (6 bases). Trimming pared 4 bases from V and 0 bases from J, leaving 10 bases between. This CDR3 is 14 amino acids long. CDR1 and CDR2 from the germline V gene are MGHRA and YSYEKL. For the CDR3, the DNA is TGCGCCAGCAGCCCACGACAGGACTCCTACGAGCAGTACTTC. It is translated as CASSPRQDSYEQYF.